Each of the 17 T cell receptor beta chains below was sequenced from the same sample in a study of OX40 agonist ivuxolimab in advanced cancers. Sequenced by immunoSEQ multiplex PCR; TCRdb stores in-frame clones only, minus some. The table records tens of thousands of clones, 84% of them present only once. Sample: CD4+ or CD8+ T cells sorted from blood, taken in a trial of the OX40 agonist ivuxolimab. The receptors come from an adult with an advanced solid tumor such as melanoma, head and neck, liver or kidney cancer.

The chain uses TRBV10-3 and TRBJ2-3, with TRBD1 matching over 10 bases. Germline assignment: CDR1 ENHRY and CDR2 SYGVKD. Unmatched junction bases numbered 6, after V lost 5 bases and J lost 1 base. The CDR3 length is 16 residues. Here the CDR3 DNA reads TGTGCCATCAGTCTGGGGACAGGGGTTGGCACAGATACGCAGTATTTT. It translates to CAISLGTGVGTDTQYF.

This chain uses TRBV7-3 with TRBJ2-3; 8 bases map to TRBD2. Germline loops: CDR1 SGHTA, CDR2 FQGTGA. This CDR3 has 18 residues. The trim removed 0 bases at V and 0 bases at J, leaving 8 bases unmatched. In DNA, the CDR3 is TGTGCCAGCAGCTTAACTTCGCGGGGGGCCTCTAGCACAGATACGCAGTATTTT. As protein: CASSLTSRGASSTDTQYF. Full variable domain (outside the CDR3, taken from reference TRBV7-3 and TRBJ2-3): GAGVSQTPSNKVTEKGKYVELRCDPISGHTALYWYRQSLGQGPEFLIYFQGTGAADDSGLPNDRFFAVRPEGSVSTLKIQRTERGDSAVYLCASSLTSRGASSTDTQYFGPGTRLTVL.

The chain joins TRBV4-3 to TRBJ1-2; D may be TRBD1 (6 bases). The CDR3 is 14 amino acids. Trimming stripped 6 bases from V and 6 bases from J, with 17 bases between. Germline V lookup: CDR1 LGHNA, CDR2 YSLEER. The CDR3 here is CASRGTGKTNGYTF. CDR3 DNA sequence: TGCGCCAGCAGAGGAACAGGGAAGACAAATGGCTACACCTTC.

The chain carries TRBV9 and TRBJ1-3; D ambiguous. This CDR3 has 16 amino acids. The germline V gene has CDR1 SGDLS and CDR2 YYNGEE. V was trimmed by 0 bases and J by 0 bases, leaving 10 bases between them. CDR3 amino acids: CASSVAGQVSGNTIYF. In nucleotides, the CDR3 is TGTGCCAGCAGCGTAGCCGGTCAGGTCTCTGGAAACACCATATATTTT.

The chain is built from TRBV6-1 and TRBJ2-3; D remains unclear. The germline V and J ends were trimmed by 11 bases and 4 bases, with 16 bases remaining between them. Per the germline V gene, CDR1 is MNHNS and CDR2 is SASEGT. The CDR3 spans 13 residues. CDR3 nucleotides: TGTGCCGCTGCTTCTAGACTCCCAGATACGCAGTATTTT. Its translation: CAAASRLPDTQYF.

V is TRBV19 and J is TRBJ2-1, with 14 bases fitting TRBD2. This CDR3 is built from 18 residues. With 8 bases clipped from V and 1 base from J, the junction kept 10 bases outside the gene matches. Germline CDR1 is LNHDA and CDR2 is SQIVND (reference sequence). The CDR3 sequence is CASSGLAGVSASYNEQFF. The CDR3, as DNA: TGTGCCAGTTCGGGACTAGCGGGGGTAAGCGCATCCTACAATGAGCAGTTCTTC.

V is TRBV6-5 and J is TRBJ2-3; unclear D gene. V lost 2 bases to trimming and J lost 0 bases, with 9 bases between them. Germline values: CDR1 MNHEY, CDR2 SVGAGI. This CDR3 spans 15 amino acids. In nucleotides, the CDR3 is TGTGCCAGCAGTTACGAAAGAGCGAGCACAGATACGCAGTATTTT. This encodes CASSYERASTDTQYF.

This sequence joins TRBV30 and TRBJ2-2; D not certain. Trimming left V 3 bases short and J 6 bases short, with 8 bases between. Germline V CDR1 and CDR2: GTSNPN, SVGIG (reference sequence). This CDR3 has 12 amino acids. Here the CDR3 DNA reads TGTGCCTGGAGCGTCTTGTCCGGGGAGCTGTTTTTT. Translated: CAWSVLSGELFF.

The genes are TRBV4-2 and TRBJ2-1; a weak D match, TRBD2 (5 bases). The CDR3 totals 15 residues. Germline CDR1 is LGHNA and CDR2 is YNFKEQ. Trimming left V 3 bases short and J 6 bases short, with 15 bases between. CDR3 region: CASSQDPAAGNEQFF. CDR3 coding DNA: TGTGCCAGCAGCCAGGACCCAGCCGCGGGCAATGAGCAGTTCTTC.

J is TRBJ1-2 and V is TRBV7-2; possibly TRBD1 for D (5 bases). The CDR3 extends over 14 amino acids. V was trimmed by 1 base and J by 7 bases, leaving 13 bases between them. The germline CDR1 and CDR2 sequences are SGHTA and FQGNSA. The CDR3 loop reads CASSLEGRNTGYTF. In DNA, the CDR3 is TGTGCCAGCAGCTTAGAGGGGCGCAATACTGGCTACACCTTC. The variable domain in full, completed from reference TRBV7-2 and TRBJ1-2, reads GAGVSQSPSNKVTEKGKDVELRCDPISGHTALYWYRQSLGQGLEFLIYFQGNSAPDKSGLPSDRFSAERTGGSVSTLTIQRTQQEDSAVYLCASSLEGRNTGYTFGSGTRLTVV.

This clone was recorded a few times. The rearrangement uses TRBV7-2 and TRBJ1-5; D ambiguous. Trimming took 6 bases from V and 6 from J, leaving 12 bases between them. There are 13 residues in the CDR3. From germline, CDR1 is SGHTA and CDR2 FQGNSA. DNA of the CDR3: TGTGCCAGCAGTTCAACCGGACGTCAGCCCCAGCATTTT. This encodes CASSSTGRQPQHF.

This clone was detected a few times. The V and J genes are TRBV9 and TRBJ1-1; D is possibly TRBD1 (5 bases). V shed 10 bases and J shed 3 bases, with 10 bases lying between them. The CDR3 contains 11 residues. The germline CDR1 and CDR2 sequences are SGDLS and YYNGEE. The CDR3 bases are TGTGCCCCGGGACGGCACACTGAAGCTTTCTTT. It specifies CAPGRHTEAFF.

The CDR3 is CASSPRTGPGELFF. In DNA, the CDR3 is TGCGCCAGCAGCCCCAGGACAGGGCCCGGGGAGCTGTTTTTT. The rearrangement links TRBV4-3 to TRBJ2-2; 8 nucleotides agree with TRBD1. This CDR3 has 14 residues. Trimming at V came to 4 bases and at J to 6 bases, leaving 4 bases not matched to a gene. Germline lookup yields CDR1 LGHNA and CDR2 YSLEER.

This clone was observed once. The chain combines TRBV18 with TRBJ1-5; TRBD1 aligns across 7 bases. Germline CDR1 KGHSH, CDR2 LQKENI. The CDR3 has 13 residues. The V and J ends lost 3 bases and 5 bases, in that order; junction bases with no gene match: 1. The CDR3 reads CASSPRGDQPQHF. The CDR3, as DNA: TGTGCCAGCTCACCCAGGGGGGATCAGCCCCAGCATTTT. Using reference TRBV18 and TRBJ1-5 for the parts outside the CDR3, the full variable domain is NAGVMQNPRHLVRRRGQEARLRCSPMKGHSHVYWYRQLPEEGLKFMVYLQKENIIDESGMPKERFSAEFPKEGPSILRIQQVVRGDSAAYFCASSPRGDQPQHFGDGTRLSIL.

This chain joins TRBV13 and TRBJ2-5, with TRBD2 matching 13 bases. Germline assignment: CDR1 PRHDT and CDR2 FYEKMQ (reference sequence). This CDR3 has 17 amino acids. V shed 5 bases, J shed 2 bases, and the junction held 8 bases outside the gene matches. The CDR3 nucleotides read TGTGCCAGCAGCCCCCGACTAGCGGGAGGAGGGCAAGAGACCCAGTACTTC. It encodes CASSPRLAGGGQETQYF. Using reference TRBV13 and TRBJ2-5 for the parts outside the CDR3, the full variable domain is AAGVIQSPRHLIKEKRETATLKCYPIPRHDTVYWYQQGPGQDPQFLISFYEKMQSDKGSIPDRFSAQQFSDYHSELNMSSLELGDSALYFCASSPRLAGGGQETQYFGPGTRLLVL.

This sequence joins TRBV5-4 and TRBJ2-3; TRBD2 aligns across 8 bases. V shed 4 bases, J shed 4 bases, and the junction held 8 bases outside the gene matches. Germline V lookup: CDR1 SGHNT, CDR2 YYREEE (reference sequence). CDR3 length: 15 residues. The CDR3 is CASSSPGGLADTQYF. For the CDR3, the DNA is TGTGCCAGCAGCAGCCCGGGGGGGCTCGCAGATACGCAGTATTTT.

The chain's CDR3 is CASSLGQEGYTF. Written as DNA, the CDR3 is TGTGCCAGCAGCCTTGGACAGGAAGGCTACACCTTC. The rearrangement uses TRBV5-4 and TRBJ1-2; 7 bases fit TRBD1. Germline V gene data show CDR1 as SGHNT and CDR2 as YYREEE (reference sequence). The CDR3 runs 12 residues. J gave up 8 bases and V 4 bases, and 5 bases lay outside the gene matches.